Below, 27 T cell receptor beta chains from the same sample are listed, as sequenced in a study of T cell clones after liver transplantation. Repertoires were generated with immunoSEQ multiplex PCR, while TCRdb's copy carries only in-frame clones and drops some. The sample yields about 74,000 clones, about four fifths seen once. Material: CD4+ T cells from blood, obtained before liver transplant. All receptors derive from a human donor who received a liver transplant.

This sequence joins TRBV7-9 and TRBJ2-3; D is uncertain. CDR3 length: 13 amino acids. Trimming took off 6 bases at V and 1 base at J, with 8 bases between the two ends. Per the germline V gene, CDR1 is SEHNR and CDR2 is FQNEAQ (reference sequence). The CDR3 spells CASRRQGTDTQYF. In nucleotides, the CDR3 is TGTGCCAGCAGGCGACAAGGCACAGATACGCAGTATTTT.

The gene calls are TRBV7-3 and TRBJ2-7; TRBD2 matches 9 bases. This CDR3 contains 14 residues. V shed 5 bases, J shed 7 bases, and the junction held 9 bases outside the gene matches. Germline values: CDR1 SGHTA, CDR2 FQGTGA. CDR3 sequence (DNA): TGTGCCAGCAGCCCCATGGCGGGAGGGCGGGAGCAGTACTTC. Encoded protein: CASSPMAGGREQYF.

The count of this clone is one. This rearrangement joins TRBV7-8 to TRBJ1-1; TRBD1 aligns across 9 bases. Germline assignment: CDR1 SGHVS and CDR2 FQNEAQ. Unmatched junction bases numbered 11, after V lost 5 bases and J lost 7 bases. The CDR3 is made up of 15 amino acids. The CDR3 DNA is TGTGCCAGCAGCATTCTATCCCGGGGACAGGGTGAAGCTTTCTTT. Residues: CASSILSRGQGEAFF.

This clone turned up a few times. The gene calls are TRBV19 and TRBJ1-5; D not resolved. This CDR3 has 13 amino acids. Trimming took off 0 bases at V and 6 bases at J, with 6 bases between the two ends. Germline V gene sequence: CDR1 LNHDA, CDR2 SQIVND (reference sequence). The CDR3 loop reads CASSIDLAQPQHF. The CDR3 nucleotides are TGTGCCAGTAGTATAGATCTAGCTCAGCCCCAGCATTTT.

The chain is built from TRBV28 and TRBJ1-1; 8 bases fit TRBD1. CDR3 length: 17 residues. Germline loops: CDR1 MDHEN, CDR2 SYDVKM. With V trimmed by 7 bases and J by 1 base, 14 bases remained unmatched. CDR3 sequence (DNA): TGTGCCAGCACCCTGAGGCCAGGGGGCGCCAAGAACACTGAAGCTTTCTTT. Its protein product is CASTLRPGGAKNTEAFF.

V gene TRBV30 combines with J gene TRBJ1-4; 10 positions agree with TRBD1. Per germline, CDR1 GTSNPN and CDR2 SVGIG (reference sequence). The CDR3 consists of 14 residues. Losses at the gene ends were 0 bases for V and 7 bases for J; bases not matched to a gene: 2. CDR3 region: CAWSVRTGGEKLFF. CDR3 bases: TGTGCCTGGAGTGTGCGGACAGGGGGTGAAAAACTGTTTTTT.

V usage is TRBV6-1 and J usage is TRBJ1-1, with D possibly matching TRBD1 (5 bases). The germline V and J ends were trimmed by 2 bases and 6 bases, with 19 bases remaining between them. The CDR3 totals 16 residues. Germline lookup yields CDR1 MNHNS and CDR2 SASEGT. CDR3 nucleotides: TGTGCCAGCAGTGAATTTCGGGCAGGGACTTACTCTGAAGCTTTCTTT. Translated, it gives CASSEFRAGTYSEAFF.

The gene calls are TRBV7-3 and TRBJ2-1; TRBD2 agrees at 9 bases. The V gene end was trimmed by 6 bases and the J gene end by 8 bases; junction bases not matched to a gene: 11. CDR1 is SGHTA and CDR2 is FQGTGA in the germline V gene. The CDR3 runs to 15 residues. CDR3: CASSLGRGTSHEQFF. The CDR3 bases are TGTGCCAGCAGTCTAGGGAGGGGGACTAGCCATGAGCAGTTCTTC.

This chain uses TRBV5-1 with TRBJ1-2; no clear D. Germline CDR1 SGHRS, CDR2 YFSETQ. This CDR3 contains 13 residues. V lost 3 bases to trimming and J lost 3 bases, with 9 bases between them. Written as DNA, the CDR3 is TGCGCCAGCAGCTCGGACGGGGACTATGGCTACACCTTC. Protein product: CASSSDGDYGYTF.

The V and J genes are TRBV11-3 and TRBJ2-3, with D possibly TRBD2 on 6 matching bases. The V and J ends lost 5 bases and 1 base respectively, with 13 bases between them. The CDR3 is 15 residues long. Germline V lookup: CDR1 SGHNT, CDR2 YENEEA. CDR3 sequence: CASSTGTSRTDTQYF. The DNA for the CDR3 is TGTGCCAGCAGCACCGGGACTTCCCGCACAGATACGCAGTATTTT.

This clone occurred many times. The chain uses TRBV5-1 and TRBJ1-2; 7 positions match TRBD1. The length of the CDR3 is 15 residues. The germline gives CDR1 SGHRS, CDR2 YFSETQ. The V and J ends lost 1 base and 8 bases, in that order; junction bases with no gene match: 11. CDR3 nucleotide sequence: TGCGCCAGCAGCTTGTTTTCGACAGGGTCGCGAGGCTACACCTTC. Its protein product is CASSLFSTGSRGYTF.

Worth noting for this clone: Other DNA sequences in this specimen translate into the identical CDR3. The chain links TRBV6-5 to TRBJ1-1, with unresolved D. The germline CDR1 and CDR2 sequences are MNHEY and SVGAGI. The length of the CDR3 is 13 residues. Trimming took off 0 bases at V and 1 base at J, with 3 bases between the two ends. CDR3 amino acids: CASSYSRNTEAFF. The CDR3 DNA sequence: TGTGCCAGCAGTTACTCGAGGAACACTGAAGCTTTCTTT.

The chain carries TRBV29-1 and TRBJ2-1; 8 bases align to TRBD1. This CDR3 has 13 amino acids. CDR1 and CDR2 (germline): SQVTM, ANQGSEA. V was clipped by 6 bases and J by 8 bases; unmatched bases: 9. The CDR3 sequence is CSVERTGKYEQFF. The CDR3 region has the DNA TGCAGCGTGGAAAGGACAGGGAAATATGAGCAGTTCTTC.

The rearrangement joins TRBV25-1 to TRBJ1-3; 9 bases fit TRBD1. The CDR3 runs 18 residues. J lost 4 bases, V lost 9 bases, and 19 bases had no gene match. Germline-derived CDR1 and CDR2 are MGHDK and SYGVNS. The CDR3 region is CASKYRDRDSKKGNTIYF. For the CDR3, the DNA is TGTGCCAGTAAATACCGGGACAGGGATAGTAAAAAAGGAAACACCATATATTTT.

The chain combines TRBV4-1 with TRBJ1-2; D is ambiguous. Germline CDR1 MGHRA, CDR2 YSYEKL. This CDR3 has 14 amino acids. Trimming left V 1 base short and J 4 bases short, with 10 bases between. The CDR3 reads CASSQAGFSYGYTF. CDR3 nucleotides: TGCGCCAGCAGCCAAGCCGGTTTTAGCTATGGCTACACCTTC.

The gene calls are TRBV5-1 and TRBJ1-1, with a weak D call TRBD1 (6 bases). V was cut by 0 bases and J by 10 bases, with 10 bases left in between. The CDR3 consists of 12 residues. The germline gives CDR1 SGHRS, CDR2 YFSETQ. The CDR3 sequence is CASSLELGAAFF. For the CDR3, the DNA is TGCGCCAGCAGCTTGGAGTTGGGGGCAGCTTTCTTT.

This clone is labeled medium-sized. The DNA of the CDR3 is TGTGCCAGCTCACCTCTCCGGGGGATAGGTACAATCGATGAGCAGTTCTTC. Amino acid sequence: CASSPLRGIGTIDEQFF. The rearrangement links TRBV18 to TRBJ2-1; perhaps TRBD2 as D (6 bases). Germline V gene sequence: CDR1 KGHSH, CDR2 LQKENI. The CDR3 runs 17 residues. The ends were cut back, 3 bases at V and 8 bases at J, with 23 bases in the middle.

As DNA, the CDR3 is TGTGCCAGTAGTAGATCCATCGGGACTAGCGCGAACACAGATACGCAGTATTTT. This encodes CASSRSIGTSANTDTQYF. V gene TRBV19 combines with J gene TRBJ2-3; TRBD2 matches 10 bases. The trim removed 4 bases at V and 2 bases at J, leaving 12 bases unmatched. The CDR3 extends over 18 amino acids. Germline V gene data show CDR1 as LNHDA and CDR2 as SQIVND (reference sequence).

This clone was found once. The genes are TRBV7-9 and TRBJ2-6; D might be TRBD1 (5 bases). The V gene's germline CDR1 is SEHNR and CDR2 FQNEAQ (reference sequence). V gave up 3 bases and J gave up 2 bases, with 8 bases separating them. This CDR3 has 15 residues. The CDR3 loop is CASSFQGAGANVLTF. The DNA of the CDR3 is TGTGCCAGCAGCTTTCAGGGCGCTGGGGCCAACGTCCTGACTTTC. The whole variable domain, filled in from reference TRBV7-9 and TRBJ2-6, reads DTGVSQNPRHKITKRGQNVTFRCDPISEHNRLYWYRQTLGQGPEFLTYFQNEAQLEKSRLLSDRFSAERPKGSFSTLEIQRTEQGDSAMYLCASSFQGAGANVLTFGAGSRLTVL.

The chain joins TRBV2 to TRBJ2-3, with a weak D call TRBD2 (5 bases). Germline assignment: CDR1 SNHLY and CDR2 FYNNEI. Trimming cost V 7 bases and J 6 bases, with 17 bases left between them. This CDR3 is 14 amino acids long. The CDR3 coding sequence is TGTGCCAGCACCGACGGGCTAGCTGGGGATACGCAGTATTTT. Translating gives CASTDGLAGDTQYF.

The chain couples TRBV28 to TRBJ1-5, with D unclear. Germline V lookup: CDR1 MDHEN, CDR2 SYDVKM. V lost 2 bases and J lost 6, with 17 bases in between. This CDR3 region has 16 residues. The CDR3 nucleotides are TGTGCCAGCAGTTTAGAGGGCCCCGGTCGCGGTCAGCCCCAGCATTTT. It translates to CASSLEGPGRGQPQHF.

This clone was observed once. This chain uses TRBV15 with TRBJ1-4; perhaps TRBD1 as D (6 bases). V was shortened by 5 bases and J by 4 bases, with 14 bases between the two germline ends. CDR1 is LNHNV and CDR2 is YYDKDF in the germline V gene (reference sequence). This CDR3 has 15 amino acids. CDR3 sequence (DNA): TGTGCCACCAGCTCAGGGACACGATATAATGAAAAACTGTTTTTT. It yields the protein CATSSGTRYNEKLFF.

On this clone: The junction differs from germline at one of its ends, possibly a read error. V is TRBV28 and J is TRBJ2-7; D perhaps matches TRBD2 (5 bases). This CDR3 has 13 amino acids. Germline CDR1 MDHEN, CDR2 SYDVKM. CDR3 in DNA: TGTGCCAGCAGTTTCTCTAGCTCCCACGAGCAGTACTTC. Amino acid sequence: CASSFSSSHEQYF.

This chain uses TRBV4-1 with TRBJ2-7, with D tentatively TRBD2 (6 bases). Per the germline V gene, CDR1 is MGHRA and CDR2 is YSYEKL. This CDR3 has 16 amino acids. V lost 0 bases, J lost 5 bases, and 17 bases lay in between. The CDR3 loop reads CASSQDRRGGIDEQYF. Written as DNA, the CDR3 is TGCGCCAGCAGCCAAGATAGGAGGGGTGGGATTGACGAGCAGTACTTC.

This chain connects TRBV27 to TRBJ2-5, with D perhaps given as TRBD1 or TRBD2 (6 bases each). The CDR3 runs 14 residues. The V end lost 6 bases, the J end lost 1 base, and 12 bases lay between the germline ends. Germline lookup yields CDR1 MNHEY and CDR2 SMNVEV (reference sequence). CDR3 in DNA: TGTGCCAGCAGCCCACAGGGAGGCCAAGAGACCCAGTACTTC. Translating it yields CASSPQGGQETQYF.

The V call is TRBV28, the J call TRBJ2-3; 12 positions agree with TRBD1. The length of the CDR3 is 18 residues. Germline CDR1 MDHEN, CDR2 SYDVKM. With 6 bases clipped from V and 4 bases from J, the junction kept 14 bases outside the gene matches. The CDR3 sequence: CASRGAPGGTGGADTQYF. DNA of the CDR3: TGTGCCAGCAGGGGGGCCCCTGGGGGGACAGGGGGCGCAGATACGCAGTATTTT.

The genes are TRBV4-3 and TRBJ2-1, with 7 bases lining up with TRBD2. The J segment lost 15 bases and the V segment lost 0 bases, leaving 11 bases of the junction unmatched. The CDR3 totals 14 residues. Germline V gene data show CDR1 as LGHNA and CDR2 as YSLEER. Written as DNA, the CDR3 is TGCGCCAGCAGCCAAGATTACAGTACTAGCGAGTTGTTCTTC. Protein product: CASSQDYSTSELFF.